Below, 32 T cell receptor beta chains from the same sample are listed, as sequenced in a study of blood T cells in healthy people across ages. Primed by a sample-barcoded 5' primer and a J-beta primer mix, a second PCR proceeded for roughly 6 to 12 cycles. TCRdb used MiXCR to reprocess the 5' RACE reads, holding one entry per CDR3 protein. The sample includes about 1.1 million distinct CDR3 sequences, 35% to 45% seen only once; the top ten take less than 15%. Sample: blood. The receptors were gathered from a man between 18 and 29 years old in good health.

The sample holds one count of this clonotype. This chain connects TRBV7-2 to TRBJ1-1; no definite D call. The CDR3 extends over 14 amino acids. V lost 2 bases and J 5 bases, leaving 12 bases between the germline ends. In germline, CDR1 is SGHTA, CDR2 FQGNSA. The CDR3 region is CASSLYHRRTEAFF. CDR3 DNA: TGTGCCAGCAGCTTATACCATAGACGGACTGAAGCTTTCTTT.

The CDR3 DNA is TGTGCCAGCAGTTTAGATTTATCAGGGGCTAACAATTCACCCCTCCACTTT. Its protein product is CASSLDLSGANNSPLHF. The chain is built from TRBV6-5 and TRBJ1-6; D possibly corresponds to TRBD1 (6 bases). Germline assignment: CDR1 MNHEY and CDR2 SVGAGI. The length of the CDR3 is 17 residues. Trimming took 4 bases from V and 7 from J, leaving 20 bases between them.

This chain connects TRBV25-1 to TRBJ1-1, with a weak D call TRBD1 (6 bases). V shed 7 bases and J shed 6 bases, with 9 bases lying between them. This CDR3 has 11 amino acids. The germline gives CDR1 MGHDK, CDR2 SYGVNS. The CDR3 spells CASNRESEAFF. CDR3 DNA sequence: TGTGCCAGCAACAGGGAATCTGAAGCTTTCTTT.

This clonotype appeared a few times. In DNA form, the CDR3 reads TGTGCCAGCAGCCATTCCAACAGGGGAGCTAACTATGGCTACACCTTC. Protein sequence: CASSHSNRGANYGYTF. The V call is TRBV3-1, the J call TRBJ1-2, with 7 nucleotides matching TRBD1. CDR3 length: 16 amino acids. V was pared by 3 bases and J by 0 bases, with 7 bases of the junction left unmatched. Germline V gene lookup returns CDR1 LGHDT and CDR2 YNNKEL (reference sequence).

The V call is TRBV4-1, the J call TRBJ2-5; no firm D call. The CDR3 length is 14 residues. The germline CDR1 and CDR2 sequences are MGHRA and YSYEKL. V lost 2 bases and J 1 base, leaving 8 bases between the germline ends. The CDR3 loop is CASSQFEAQETQYF. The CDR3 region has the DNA TGCGCCAGCAGCCAATTTGAGGCCCAAGAGACCCAGTACTTC.

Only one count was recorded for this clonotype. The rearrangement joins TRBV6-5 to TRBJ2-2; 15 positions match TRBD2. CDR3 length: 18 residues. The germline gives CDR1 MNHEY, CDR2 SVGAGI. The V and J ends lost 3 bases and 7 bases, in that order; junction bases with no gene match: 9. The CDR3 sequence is CASSYFGTSGGSGGELFF. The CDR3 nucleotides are TGTGCCAGCAGTTATTTCGGGACTAGCGGGGGGTCCGGCGGGGAGCTGTTTTTT.

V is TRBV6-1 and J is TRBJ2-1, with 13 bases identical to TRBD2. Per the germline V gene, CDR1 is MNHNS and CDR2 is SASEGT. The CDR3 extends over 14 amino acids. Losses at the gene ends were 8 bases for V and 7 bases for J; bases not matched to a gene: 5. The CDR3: CASLGLAGANEQFF. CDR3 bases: TGTGCCAGCCTCGGACTAGCGGGGGCTAATGAGCAGTTCTTC.

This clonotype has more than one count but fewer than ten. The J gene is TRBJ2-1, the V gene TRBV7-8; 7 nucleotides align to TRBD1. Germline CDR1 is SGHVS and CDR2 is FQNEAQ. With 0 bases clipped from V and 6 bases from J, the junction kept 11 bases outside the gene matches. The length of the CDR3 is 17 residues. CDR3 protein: CASSLARQGVVGNEQFF. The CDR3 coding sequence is TGTGCCAGCAGCTTAGCACGGCAGGGGGTAGTGGGCAATGAGCAGTTCTTC. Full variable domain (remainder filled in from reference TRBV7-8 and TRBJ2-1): GAGVSQSPRYKVAKRGQDVALRCDPISGHVSLFWYQQALGQGPEFLTYFQNEAQLDKSGLPSDRFFAERPEGSVSTLKIQRTQQEDSAVYLCASSLARQGVVGNEQFFGPGTRLTVL.

The CDR3 region is CSARDIVKGRGNEQYF. In nucleotides, the CDR3 is TGCAGTGCTAGAGATATAGTAAAGGGAAGGGGGAATGAGCAGTACTTC. The rearrangement uses TRBV20-1 and TRBJ2-7; a possible D gene is TRBD1 (6 bases). V was clipped by 0 bases and J by 7 bases, with 22 bases between them. Germline values: CDR1 DFQATT, CDR2 SNEGSKA (reference sequence). CDR3 length equals 16 residues.

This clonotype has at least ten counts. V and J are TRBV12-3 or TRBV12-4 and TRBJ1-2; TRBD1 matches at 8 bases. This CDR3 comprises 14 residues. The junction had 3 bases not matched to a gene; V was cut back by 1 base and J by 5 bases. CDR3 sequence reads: CASSLGRGLYGYTF. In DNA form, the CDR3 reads TGTGCCAGCAGTTTAGGCAGGGGGCTGTATGGCTACACCTTC.

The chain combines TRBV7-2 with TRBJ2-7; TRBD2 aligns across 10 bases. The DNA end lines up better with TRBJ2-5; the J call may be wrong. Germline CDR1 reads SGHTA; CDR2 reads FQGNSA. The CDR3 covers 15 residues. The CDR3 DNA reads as TGTGCCAGCAGCTTAGATTTTACTAGCGGGAAGACCCAGTACTTC. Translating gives CASSLDFTSGKTQYF.

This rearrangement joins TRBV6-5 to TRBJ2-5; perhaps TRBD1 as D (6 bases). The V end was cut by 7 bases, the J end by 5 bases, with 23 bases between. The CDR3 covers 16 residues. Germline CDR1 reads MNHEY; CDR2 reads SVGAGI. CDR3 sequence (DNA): TGTGCCAGCAACGGTCGCCCAGGGGAGAGTTGGGAGACCCAGTACTTC. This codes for CASNGRPGESWETQYF.

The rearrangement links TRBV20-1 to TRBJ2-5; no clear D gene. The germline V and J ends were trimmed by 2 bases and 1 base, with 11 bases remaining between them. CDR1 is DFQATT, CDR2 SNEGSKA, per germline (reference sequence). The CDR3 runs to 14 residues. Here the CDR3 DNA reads TGCAGTGCTAGAAATGACGGAATCCAAGAGACCCAGTACTTC. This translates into CSARNDGIQETQYF.

DNA for the CDR3: TGTGCCAGCAGTTACTCGTTTGGATTTCGGGCTTTCTTT. The encoded protein is CASSYSFGFRAFF. The V gene is TRBV6-5, the J gene TRBJ1-1; D remains ambiguous. V gave up 0 bases and J gave up 11 bases, with 13 bases separating them. The CDR3 has 13 residues. Germline assignment: CDR1 MNHEY and CDR2 SVGAGI.

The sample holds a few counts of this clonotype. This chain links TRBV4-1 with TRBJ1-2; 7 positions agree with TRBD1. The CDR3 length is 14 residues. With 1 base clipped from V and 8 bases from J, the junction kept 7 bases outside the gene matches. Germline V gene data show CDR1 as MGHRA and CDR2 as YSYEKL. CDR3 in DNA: TGCGCCAGCAGCCAAGTACTACGGGACAGCGGCTACACCTTC. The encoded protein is CASSQVLRDSGYTF.

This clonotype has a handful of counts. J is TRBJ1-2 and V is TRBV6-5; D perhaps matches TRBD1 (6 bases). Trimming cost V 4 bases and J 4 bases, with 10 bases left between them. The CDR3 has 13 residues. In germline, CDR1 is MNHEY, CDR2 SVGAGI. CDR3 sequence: CASSWGQTYGYTF. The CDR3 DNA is TGTGCCAGCAGTTGGGGGCAGACCTATGGCTACACCTTC.

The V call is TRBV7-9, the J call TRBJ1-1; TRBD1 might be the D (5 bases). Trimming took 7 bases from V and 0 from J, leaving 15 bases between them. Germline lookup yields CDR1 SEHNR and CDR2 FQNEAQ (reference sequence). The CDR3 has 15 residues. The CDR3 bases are TGTGCCAGCACGCGGGGACCCGCTATGAACACTGAAGCTTTCTTT. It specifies CASTRGPAMNTEAFF. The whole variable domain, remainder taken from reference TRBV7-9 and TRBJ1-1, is DTGVSQNPRHKITKRGQNVTFRCDPISEHNRLYWYRQTLGQGPEFLTYFQNEAQLEKSRLLSDRFSAERPKGSFSTLEIQRTEQGDSAMYLCASTRGPAMNTEAFFGQGTRLTVV.

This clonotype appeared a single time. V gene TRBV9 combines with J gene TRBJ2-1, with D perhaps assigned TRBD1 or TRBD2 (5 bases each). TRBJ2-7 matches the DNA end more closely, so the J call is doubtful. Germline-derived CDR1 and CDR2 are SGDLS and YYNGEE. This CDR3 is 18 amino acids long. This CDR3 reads CASSVSPARGSSYNEQYF. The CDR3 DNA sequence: TGTGCCAGCAGCGTTTCGCCGGCTCGGGGCTCCTCCTACAATGAGCAGTACTTC.

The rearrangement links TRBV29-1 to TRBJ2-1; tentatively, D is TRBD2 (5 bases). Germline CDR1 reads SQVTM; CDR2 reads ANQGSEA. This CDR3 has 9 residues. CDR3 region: CGAGEEQFF. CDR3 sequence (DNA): TGCGGCGCCGGGGAGGAGCAGTTCTTC.

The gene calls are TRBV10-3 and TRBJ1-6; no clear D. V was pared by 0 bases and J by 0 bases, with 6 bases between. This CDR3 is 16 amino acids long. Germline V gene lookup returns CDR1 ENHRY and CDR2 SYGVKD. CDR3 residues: CAISESSSSYNSPLHF. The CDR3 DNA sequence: TGTGCCATCAGTGAGTCGAGCAGCTCCTATAATTCACCCCTCCACTTT.

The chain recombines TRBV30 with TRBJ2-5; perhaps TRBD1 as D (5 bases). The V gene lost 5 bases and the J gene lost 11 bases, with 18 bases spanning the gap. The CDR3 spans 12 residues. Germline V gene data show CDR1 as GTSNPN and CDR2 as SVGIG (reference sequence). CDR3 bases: TGTGCCTGGGGGGCCAGAATAAATGAGCAGTACTTC. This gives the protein CAWGARINEQYF.

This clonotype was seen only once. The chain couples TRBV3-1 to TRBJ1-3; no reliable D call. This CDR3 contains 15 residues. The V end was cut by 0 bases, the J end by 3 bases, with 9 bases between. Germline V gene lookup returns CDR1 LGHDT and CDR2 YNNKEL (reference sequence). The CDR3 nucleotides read TGTGCCAGCAGCCAAGACGGGATCCTTGGAAACACCATATATTTT. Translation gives CASSQDGILGNTIYF.

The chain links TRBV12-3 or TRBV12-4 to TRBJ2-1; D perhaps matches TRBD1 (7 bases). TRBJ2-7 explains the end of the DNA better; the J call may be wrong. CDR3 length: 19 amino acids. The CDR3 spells CASSYFHRGLGSSYNEQYF. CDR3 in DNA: TGTGCCAGCAGTTACTTCCACAGGGGTCTCGGGAGCTCCTACAATGAGCAGTACTTC.

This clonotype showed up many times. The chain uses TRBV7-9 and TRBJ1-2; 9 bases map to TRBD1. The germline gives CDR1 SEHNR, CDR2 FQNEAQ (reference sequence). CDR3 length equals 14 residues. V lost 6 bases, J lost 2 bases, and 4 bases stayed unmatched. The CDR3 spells CASSSGTGNYGYTF. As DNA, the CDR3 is TGTGCCAGCAGTTCGGGGACAGGGAACTATGGCTACACCTTC.

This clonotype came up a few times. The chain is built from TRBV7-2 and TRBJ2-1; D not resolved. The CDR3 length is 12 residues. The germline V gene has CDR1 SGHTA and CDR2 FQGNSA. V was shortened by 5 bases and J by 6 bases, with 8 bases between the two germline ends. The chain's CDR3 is CASSADINEQFF. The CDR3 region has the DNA TGTGCCAGCAGCGCAGACATCAATGAGCAGTTCTTC.

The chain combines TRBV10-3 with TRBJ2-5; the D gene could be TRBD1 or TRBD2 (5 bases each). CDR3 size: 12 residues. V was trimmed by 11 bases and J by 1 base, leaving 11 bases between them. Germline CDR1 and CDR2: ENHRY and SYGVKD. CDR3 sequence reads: CALGGPQETQYF. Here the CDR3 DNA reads TGTGCCCTTGGGGGTCCCCAAGAGACCCAGTACTTC.

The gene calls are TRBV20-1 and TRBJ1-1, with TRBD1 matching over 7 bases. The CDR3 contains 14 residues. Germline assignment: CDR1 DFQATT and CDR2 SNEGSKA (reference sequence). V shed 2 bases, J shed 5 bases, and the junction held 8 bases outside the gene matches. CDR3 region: CSARQEGARTEAFF. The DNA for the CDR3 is TGCAGTGCTAGACAGGAGGGGGCTCGGACTGAAGCTTTCTTT.

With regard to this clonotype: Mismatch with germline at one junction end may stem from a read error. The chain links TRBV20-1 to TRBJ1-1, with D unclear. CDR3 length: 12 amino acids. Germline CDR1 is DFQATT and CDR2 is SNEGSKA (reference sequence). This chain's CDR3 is CRASKPNTEAFF. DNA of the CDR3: TGCAGGGCTAGCAAGCCCAACACTGAAGCTTTCTTT.

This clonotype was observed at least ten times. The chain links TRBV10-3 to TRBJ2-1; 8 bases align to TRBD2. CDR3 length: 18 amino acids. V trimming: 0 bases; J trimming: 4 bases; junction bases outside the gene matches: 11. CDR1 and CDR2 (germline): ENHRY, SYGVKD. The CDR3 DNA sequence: TGTGCCATCAGTGAGTCGGGGGTCGGGGGGGCTTCATACAATGAGCAGTTCTTC. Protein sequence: CAISESGVGGASYNEQFF.

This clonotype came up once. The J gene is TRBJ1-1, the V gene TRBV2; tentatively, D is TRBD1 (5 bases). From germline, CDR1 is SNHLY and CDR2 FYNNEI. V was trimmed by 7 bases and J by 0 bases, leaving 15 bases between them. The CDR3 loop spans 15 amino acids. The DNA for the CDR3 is TGTGCCAGCATTTCGGGACTCCTCATGAACACTGAAGCTTTCTTT. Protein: CASISGLLMNTEAFF.

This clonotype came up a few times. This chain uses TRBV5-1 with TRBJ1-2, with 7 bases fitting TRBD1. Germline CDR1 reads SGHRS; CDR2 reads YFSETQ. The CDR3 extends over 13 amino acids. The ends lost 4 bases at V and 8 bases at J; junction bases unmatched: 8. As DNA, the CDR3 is TGCGCCAGCAGCACAGACAGGGCAGTGGGCTACACCTTC. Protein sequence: CASSTDRAVGYTF. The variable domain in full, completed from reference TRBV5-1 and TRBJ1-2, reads KAGVTQTPRYLIKTRGQQVTLSCSPISGHRSVSWYQQTPGQGLQFLFEYFSETQRNKGNFPGRFSGRQFSNSRSEMNVSTLELGDSALYLCASSTDRAVGYTFGSGTRLTVV.

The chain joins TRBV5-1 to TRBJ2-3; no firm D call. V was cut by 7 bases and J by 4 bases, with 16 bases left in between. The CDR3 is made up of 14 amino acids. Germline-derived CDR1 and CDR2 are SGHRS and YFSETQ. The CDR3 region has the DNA TGCGCCAGCGGCCTGCTAGGCCCCCCAGATACGCAGTATTTT. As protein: CASGLLGPPDTQYF.